This TCR beta chain was profiled in a study of T cells in Graves' hyperthyroidism and ophthalmopathy. In this sample, this clonotype turned up once. The antigen remains undetermined. It is likely a read error, because the conserved phenylalanine at the end of the CDR3 is missing. It is unclear where the CDR3 begins or ends on the DNA, so no DNA is shown, and the CDR3 is as TCRdb lists it. RNA transcripts served as the template for amplifying TCR beta CDR3 regions. HTBI primers were employed in a first-round RT-PCR of the TCR CDR3. One entry per CDR3 protein results from TCRdb running MiXCR on the multiplex PCR reads. Seen here are 500,000 to 650,000 distinct CDR3 sequences, 40% to 55% observed once, and the top ten hold around 47%. Both ends counted, the CDR3 spans 10 residues. Study outcomes and limitations: The model's output predicted ophthalmopathy at a median of approximately 6.5 months prior to onset. Most thyroid clonotypes with frequency above 0.001 were detected in blood.

This TCR derives from an adult woman with Graves' disease, either hyperthyroidism or ophthalmopathy (not recorded which). The chain employs TRBV12-3 or TRBV12-4 and TRBJ2-7; the table calls TRBD1, which could not be checked here. The sample comprised peripheral blood or thyroid tissue (not recorded which). The CDR3: CASSLRGTEA.